The 2 T cell receptor beta chains listed next were all sequenced from one sample in a study of response to subunit inactivated influenza vaccine listed by TCRdb under 2018. The library was built by means of RT-PCR. Reads for this sample came from an Illumina HiSeq 2500. TCRdb's own reprocessing of the public reads used fastp at Q25 and MiXCR and kept productive beta chains. CDR3 protein sequences are deduplicated, and each keeps its most common genes and DNA. The sample yields about 520,000 distinct CDR3 sequences; less than 7.5% were counted once. The ten largest make up about an eighth of the sample. The sequencing here drew on PBMCs from blood, taken roughly 24 months after vaccination. The receptors come from a man in his fifties or sixties who received an inactivated influenza vaccine. Donor details come from another sample of the same person, matched by shared clones.

The genes are TRBV20-1 and TRBJ2-2; D uncertain. Germline V lookup: CDR1 DFQATT, CDR2 SNEGSKA (reference sequence). V dropped 3 bases and J dropped 4 bases, with 9 bases sitting between them. This CDR3 region has 13 residues. The CDR3 coding sequence is TGCAGTGCTAGTCGGCCGGGCACCGGGGAGCTGTTTTTT. Amino acid sequence: CSASRPGTGELFF.

In its sample, this clonotype was seen a few times. The chain has TRBV18 and TRBJ1-1, with TRBD1 matching 8 bases. The length of the CDR3 is 18 residues. Germline CDR1 reads KGHSH; CDR2 reads LQKENI. The trim removed 0 bases at V and 0 bases at J, leaving 9 bases unmatched. CDR3 region: CASSPPLGTGQMNTEAFF. The DNA of the CDR3 is TGTGCCAGCTCACCACCGCTGGGGACAGGCCAAATGAACACTGAAGCTTTCTTT. Complete variable domain (other parts from reference TRBV18 and TRBJ1-1): NAGVMQNPRHLVRRRGQEARLRCSPMKGHSHVYWYRQLPEEGLKFMVYLQKENIIDESGMPKERFSAEFPKEGPSILRIQQVVRGDSAAYFCASSPPLGTGQMNTEAFFGQGTRLTVV.